This T cell receptor (beta chain) was recovered during a study of cytomegalovirus exposure and HLA in healthy donors. This CDR3 has 15 residues. The V gene lost 0 bases and the J gene lost 9 bases, with 15 bases spanning the gap. CDR1 and CDR2 from the germline V gene are SGHTA and FQGTGA. A word on this clone: Its antigen is not known.

Whole-study findings and limits: Through in vitro validation, three CMV-associated chains were shown to be specific for CMV antigens.

Use of 60 Vbeta and 13 Jbeta primers characterized the PCR. Some clones are missing from TCRdb's copy, which holds only in-frame ones; the method was immunoSEQ multiplex PCR. The repertoire consists of about 200,000 clones, with approximately 86% occurring once and the leading ten covering approximately 0.31%. The clonotype originates from a woman under 40 in good health and CMV-seronegative. This rearrangement joins TRBV7-3 to TRBJ2-1, with a tentative D call TRBD2 (5 bases). The sample consisted of PBMCs. The CDR3 coding sequence is TGTGCCAGCAGCTTAACCAGAGGGCCCGGAGTTGAGCAGTTCTTC. Residues: CASSLTRGPGVEQFF.